The entry below gives a single T cell receptor beta chain sequence along with its context. These data are taken from a study of cytotoxic CD8 clonotypes in ibrutinib-treated CLL. Investigators sought sequencing depths of between 1 in 200,000 and 1 in 1 million T cells. The repertoire was sequenced with immunoSEQ multiplex PCR; TCRdb's copy has only in-frame clones and lacks some. The sample gives approximately 60,000 clones, roughly 49% of which show up once; under 30% is in the top ten. The receptor comes from a human donor with chronic lymphocytic leukemia. This sample comprised PBMCs, obtained at disease progression, from a patient treated with ibrutinib.

The CDR3 DNA reads as TGTGCCAGCAATCATGACTTGCCAAACAATGAGCAGTTCTTC. This gives the protein CASNHDLPNNEQFF. The V and J genes are TRBV28 and TRBJ2-1; D is unresolved. V was trimmed by 7 bases and J by 5 bases, leaving 15 bases between them. This CDR3 has 14 residues. Germline assignment: CDR1 MDHEN and CDR2 SYDVKM.